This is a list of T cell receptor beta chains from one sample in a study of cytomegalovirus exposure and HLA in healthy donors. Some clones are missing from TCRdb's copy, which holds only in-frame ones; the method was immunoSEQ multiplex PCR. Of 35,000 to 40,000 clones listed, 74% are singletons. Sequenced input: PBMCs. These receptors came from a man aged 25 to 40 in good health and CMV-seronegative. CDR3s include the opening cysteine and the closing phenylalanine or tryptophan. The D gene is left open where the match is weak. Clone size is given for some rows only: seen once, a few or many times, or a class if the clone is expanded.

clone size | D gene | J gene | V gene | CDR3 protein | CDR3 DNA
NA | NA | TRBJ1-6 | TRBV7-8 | CASSPPTYNSPLHF | TGTGCCAGCAGCCCCCCTACCTATAATTCACCCCTCCACTTT
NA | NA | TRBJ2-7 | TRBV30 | CAWNTESYEQYF | TGTGCCTGGAACACAGAGTCCTACGAGCAGTACTTC
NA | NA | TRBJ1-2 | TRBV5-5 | CASSSTNRLQGYTF | TGTGCCAGCAGCTCCACAAACAGGTTACAGGGCTACACCTTC
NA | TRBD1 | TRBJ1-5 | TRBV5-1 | CASRQGPNQPQHF | TGCGCCAGCCGACAGGGCCCAAATCAGCCCCAGCATTTT
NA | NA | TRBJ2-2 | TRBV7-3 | CASSLNSGGTGELFF | TGTGCCAGCAGCTTAAACAGCGGAGGCACCGGGGAGCTGTTTTTT
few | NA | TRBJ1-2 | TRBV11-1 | CASSLDLLGGYTF | TGTGCCAGCAGCTTAGACCTCCTCGGTGGCTACACCTTC
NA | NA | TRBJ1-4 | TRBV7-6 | CASSPRGGGREKLFF | TGTGCCAGCAGCCCCCGGGGAGGGGGAAGGGAAAAACTGTTTTTT
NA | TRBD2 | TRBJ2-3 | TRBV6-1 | CASRGTSGAQRTQYF | TGTGCCAGCAGGGGGACTAGCGGGGCACAGAGGACGCAGTATTTT
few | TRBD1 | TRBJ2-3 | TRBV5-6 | CASSLDRGLKDTQYF | TGTGCCAGCAGCCTGGACAGGGGATTAAAGGATACGCAGTATTTT
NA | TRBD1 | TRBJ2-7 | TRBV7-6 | CASSITPTGGLDEQYF | TGTGCCAGCAGCATTACACCGACAGGGGGCCTGGACGAGCAGTACTTC
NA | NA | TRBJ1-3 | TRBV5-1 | CASTPGVATLGNTIYF | TGCGCCAGCACGCCCGGAGTAGCCACTCTTGGAAACACCATATATTTT
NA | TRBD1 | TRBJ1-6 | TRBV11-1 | CASSLRTGTNSPLHF | TGTGCCAGCAGCCTCCGGACAGGGACGAATTCACCCCTCCACTTT
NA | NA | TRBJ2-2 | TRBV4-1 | CASSPKTETGELFF | TGCGCCAGCAGCCCCAAGACAGAAACCGGGGAGCTGTTTTTT
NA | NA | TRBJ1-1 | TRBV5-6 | CASSLRGTEAFF | TGTGCCAGCAGCTTGAGAGGCACTGAAGCTTTCTTT
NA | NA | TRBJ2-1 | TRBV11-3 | CASSLDRVGNEQFF | TGTGCCAGCAGCTTAGACCGGGTCGGGAATGAGCAGTTCTTC
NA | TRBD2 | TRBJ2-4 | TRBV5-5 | CASSLMLAGGRDIQYF | TGTGCCAGCAGCTTGATGCTGGCGGGGGGACGAGACATTCAGTACTTC
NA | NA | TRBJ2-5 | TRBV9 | CASSRLDSVWETQYF | TGTGCCAGCAGCCGACTTGACAGTGTTTGGGAGACCCAGTACTTC
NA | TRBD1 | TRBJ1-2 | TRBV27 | CASSFNRGMDYGYTF | TGTGCCAGCAGTTTTAACAGGGGAATGGACTATGGCTACACCTTC
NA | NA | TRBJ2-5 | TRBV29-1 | CSTRQGTKQETQYF | TGCAGCACCCGACAGGGGACTAAGCAAGAGACCCAGTACTTC
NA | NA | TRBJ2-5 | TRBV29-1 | CSVGLAPGETQYF | TGCAGCGTTGGTCTAGCTCCGGGGGAGACCCAGTACTTC
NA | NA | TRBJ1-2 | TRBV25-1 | CASSELAGNYGYPF | TGTGCCAGCAGTGAATTAGCAGGGAACTATGGCTACCCCTTC
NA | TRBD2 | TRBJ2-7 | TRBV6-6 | CASRRTSGTSSYEQYF | TGTGCCAGCAGGCGAACTAGCGGGACCAGCTCCTACGAGCAGTACTTC
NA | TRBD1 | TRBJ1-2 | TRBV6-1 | CASSGADRVGYGYTF | TGTGCCAGCAGTGGGGCGGACAGGGTTGGCTATGGCTACACCTTC
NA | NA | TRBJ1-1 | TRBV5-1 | CASSRDGGNTEAFF | TGCGCCAGCAGCAGGGACGGGGGGAACACTGAAGCTTTCTTT
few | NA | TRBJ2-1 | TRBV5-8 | CASSLGSSYYNEQFF | TGTGCCAGCAGCTTGGGGAGTTCATACTACAATGAGCAGTTCTTC
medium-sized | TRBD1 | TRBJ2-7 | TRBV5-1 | CASSPGTGGLYEQYF | TGCGCCAGCAGCCCAGGGACAGGGGGTCTGTACGAGCAGTACTTC
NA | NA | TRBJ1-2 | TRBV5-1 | CASSLYPGYGYTF | TGCGCCAGCAGCTTGTATCCGGGCTATGGCTACACCTTC
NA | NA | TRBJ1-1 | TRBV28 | CASSLGARVNTEAFF | TGTGCCAGCAGTTTAGGGGCTAGGGTGAACACTGAAGCTTTCTTT
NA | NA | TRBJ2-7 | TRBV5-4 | CASSLAGVMNEQYF | TGTGCCAGCAGCTTGGCAGGGGTAATGAACGAGCAGTACTTC
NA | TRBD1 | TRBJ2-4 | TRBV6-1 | CASSERETGADIQYF | TGTGCCAGCAGTGAAAGGGAGACAGGGGCGGACATTCAGTACTTC
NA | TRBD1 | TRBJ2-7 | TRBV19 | CASSIGTGGYEQYF | TGTGCCAGTAGTATTGGGACAGGGGGATACGAGCAGTACTTC
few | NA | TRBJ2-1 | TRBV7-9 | CASSWSGFNNEQFF | TGTGCCAGCAGCTGGAGCGGGTTTAACAATGAGCAGTTCTTC
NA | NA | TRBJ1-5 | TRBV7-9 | CASSPGGLWDQPQHF | TGTGCCAGCAGCCCCGGCGGGCTTTGGGATCAGCCCCAGCATTTT
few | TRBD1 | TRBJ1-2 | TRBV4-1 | CASSQGTGFLLQGYTF | TGCGCCAGCAGCCAAGGGACAGGCTTTTTGTTGCAGGGCTACACCTTC
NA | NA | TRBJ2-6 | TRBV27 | CASSSGGGGSGANVLTF | TGTGCCAGCAGCTCCGGTGGGGGCGGCTCTGGGGCCAACGTCCTGACTTTC